This TCR beta chain was obtained from a study of human T cells and chemical hapten exposure. At the level of the study: Sensitizing treatment utilized 2% DPC over a roughly 2 cm by roughly 2 cm portion of upper inner arm skin. Patients' scalps got diphenylcyclopropenone weekly throughout the approximately 25-week study.

This clonotype was counted many times. Its antigen is currently unknown. TCRdb reprocessed the RACE reads with MiXCR, giving one entry per CDR3 protein. The sample holds about 84,000 distinct CDR3 sequences, 11% seen once. Overall study findings and caveats: Significantly greater numbers of large CDR3 similarity clusters came from expanded TCRs than from controls.

Time point specified: patch test 3, about 24 weeks after DPC sensitization. This sample's treatment: therapeutic diphenylcyclopropenone sensitization with weekly scalp DPC. This CDR3 region has 13 residues. The chain recombines TRBV21-1 with TRBJ2-7; the D call of TRBD2 is as the table states it, not checked on the DNA. TRBV21-1 is annotated as a pseudogene. Specimen: whole blood, collected in connection with sensitization to the hapten diphenylcyclopropenone (DPC). The sequence was obtained from a woman aged 50 to 60 with alopecia areata. Some clones in this sample may be carry-over from other donors' samples. CDR3 residues: CASKRASPYEQYF. In DNA form, the CDR3 reads TGTGCCAGTAAGAGGGCCTCGCCCTACGAGCAGTACTTC.